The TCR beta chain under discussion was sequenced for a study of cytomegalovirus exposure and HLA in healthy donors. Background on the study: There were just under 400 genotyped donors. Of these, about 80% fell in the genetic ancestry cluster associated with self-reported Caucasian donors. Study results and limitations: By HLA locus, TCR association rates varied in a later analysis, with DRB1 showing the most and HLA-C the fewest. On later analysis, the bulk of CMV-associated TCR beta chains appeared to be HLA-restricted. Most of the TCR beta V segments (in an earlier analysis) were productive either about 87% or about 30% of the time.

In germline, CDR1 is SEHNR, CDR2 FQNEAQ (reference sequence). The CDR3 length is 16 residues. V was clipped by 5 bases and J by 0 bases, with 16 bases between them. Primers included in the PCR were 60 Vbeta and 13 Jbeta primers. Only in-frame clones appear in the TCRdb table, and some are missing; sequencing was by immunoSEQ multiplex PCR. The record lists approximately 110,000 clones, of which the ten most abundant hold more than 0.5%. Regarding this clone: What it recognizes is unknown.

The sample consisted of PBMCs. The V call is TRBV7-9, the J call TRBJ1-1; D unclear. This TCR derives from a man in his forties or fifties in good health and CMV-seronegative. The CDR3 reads CASSLAGSNMNTEAFF. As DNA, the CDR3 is TGTGCCAGCAGCCTCGCCGGGTCTAACATGAACACTGAAGCTTTCTTT.